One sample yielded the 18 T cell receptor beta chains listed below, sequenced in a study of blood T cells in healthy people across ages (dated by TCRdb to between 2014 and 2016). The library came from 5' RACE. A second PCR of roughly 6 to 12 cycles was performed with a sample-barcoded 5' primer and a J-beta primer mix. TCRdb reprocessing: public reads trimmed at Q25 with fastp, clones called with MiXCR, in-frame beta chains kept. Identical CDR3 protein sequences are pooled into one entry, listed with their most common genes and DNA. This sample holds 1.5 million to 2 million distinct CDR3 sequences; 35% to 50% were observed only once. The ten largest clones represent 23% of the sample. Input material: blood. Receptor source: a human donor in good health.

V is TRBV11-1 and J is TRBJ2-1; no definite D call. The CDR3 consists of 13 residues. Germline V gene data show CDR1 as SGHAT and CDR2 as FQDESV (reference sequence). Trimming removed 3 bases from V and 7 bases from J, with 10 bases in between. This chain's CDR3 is CASSFYSRNEQFF. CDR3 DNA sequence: TGTGCCAGCAGCTTCTACAGTCGGAATGAGCAGTTCTTC.

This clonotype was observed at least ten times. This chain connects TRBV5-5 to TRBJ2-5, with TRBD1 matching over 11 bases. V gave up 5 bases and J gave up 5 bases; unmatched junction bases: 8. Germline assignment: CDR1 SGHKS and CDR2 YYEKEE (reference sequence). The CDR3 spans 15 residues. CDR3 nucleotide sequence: TGTGCCAGCAGATTCGGACAGGGGGCGTGGGAGACCCAGTACTTC. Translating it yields CASRFGQGAWETQYF. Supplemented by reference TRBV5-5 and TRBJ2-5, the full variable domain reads DAGVTQSPTHLIKTRGQQVTLRCSPISGHKSVSWYQQVLGQGPQFIFQYYEKEERGRGNFPDRFSARQFPNYSSELNVNALLLGDSALYLCASRFGQGAWETQYFGPGTRLLVL.

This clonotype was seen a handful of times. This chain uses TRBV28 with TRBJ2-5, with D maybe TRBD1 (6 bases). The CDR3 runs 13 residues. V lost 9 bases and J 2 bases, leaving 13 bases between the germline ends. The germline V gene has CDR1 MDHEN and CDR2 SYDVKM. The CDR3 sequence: CARFVGTQETQYF. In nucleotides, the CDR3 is TGTGCCAGGTTTGTCGGGACACAAGAGACCCAGTACTTC.

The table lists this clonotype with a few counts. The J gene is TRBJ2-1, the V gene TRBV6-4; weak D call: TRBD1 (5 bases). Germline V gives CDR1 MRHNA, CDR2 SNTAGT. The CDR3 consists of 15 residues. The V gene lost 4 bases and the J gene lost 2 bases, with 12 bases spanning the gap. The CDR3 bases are TGTGCCAGCAGTGTCGACAGAACCCCCTACAATGAGCAGTTCTTC. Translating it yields CASSVDRTPYNEQFF.

In DNA, the CDR3 is TGTGCCAGCAGCTTACAGCCGGGGACCTACGAGCAGTACTTC. Amino acid sequence: CASSLQPGTYEQYF. The rearrangement links TRBV11-2 to TRBJ2-4, with D perhaps matching TRBD2 (5 bases). The DNA matches TRBJ2-7 better at its end, which makes the J call doubtful. Germline loops: CDR1 SGHAT, CDR2 FQNNGV. The CDR3 sequence is 14 residues long.

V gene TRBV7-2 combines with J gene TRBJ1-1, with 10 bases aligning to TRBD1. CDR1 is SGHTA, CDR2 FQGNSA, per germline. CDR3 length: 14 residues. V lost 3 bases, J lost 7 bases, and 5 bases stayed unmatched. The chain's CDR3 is CASSFDRGPGEAFF. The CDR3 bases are TGTGCCAGCAGCTTCGACAGGGGGCCTGGTGAAGCTTTCTTT. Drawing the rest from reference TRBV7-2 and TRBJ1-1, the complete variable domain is GAGVSQSPSNKVTEKGKDVELRCDPISGHTALYWYRQSLGQGLEFLIYFQGNSAPDKSGLPSDRFSAERTGGSVSTLTIQRTQQEDSAVYLCASSFDRGPGEAFFGQGTRLTVV.

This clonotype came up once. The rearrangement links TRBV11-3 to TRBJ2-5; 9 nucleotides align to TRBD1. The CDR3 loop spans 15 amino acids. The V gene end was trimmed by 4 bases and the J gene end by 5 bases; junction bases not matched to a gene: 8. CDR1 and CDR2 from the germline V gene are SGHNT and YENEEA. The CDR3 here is CASSSQFGTGETQYF. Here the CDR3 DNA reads TGTGCCAGCAGCTCCCAGTTTGGGACAGGGGAGACCCAGTACTTC.

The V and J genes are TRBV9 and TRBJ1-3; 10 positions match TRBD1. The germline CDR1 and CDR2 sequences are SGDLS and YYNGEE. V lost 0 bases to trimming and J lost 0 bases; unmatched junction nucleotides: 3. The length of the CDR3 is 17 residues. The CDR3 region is CASSVGDRGFSGNTIYF. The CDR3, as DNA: TGTGCCAGCAGCGTAGGGGACAGGGGATTCTCTGGAAACACCATATATTTT.

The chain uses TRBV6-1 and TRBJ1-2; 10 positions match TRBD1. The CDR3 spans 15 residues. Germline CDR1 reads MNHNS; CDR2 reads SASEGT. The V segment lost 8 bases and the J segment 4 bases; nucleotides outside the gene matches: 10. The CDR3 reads CASQTGGGRAYGYTF. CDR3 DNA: TGTGCCAGCCAGACAGGGGGCGGGCGGGCCTATGGCTACACCTTC.

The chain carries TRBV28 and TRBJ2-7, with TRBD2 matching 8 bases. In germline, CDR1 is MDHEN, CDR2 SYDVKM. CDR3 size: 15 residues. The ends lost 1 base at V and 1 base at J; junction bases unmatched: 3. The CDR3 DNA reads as TGTGCCAGCAGTTTATTGACTAGCGAATCCTACGAGCAGTACTTC. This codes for CASSLLTSESYEQYF.

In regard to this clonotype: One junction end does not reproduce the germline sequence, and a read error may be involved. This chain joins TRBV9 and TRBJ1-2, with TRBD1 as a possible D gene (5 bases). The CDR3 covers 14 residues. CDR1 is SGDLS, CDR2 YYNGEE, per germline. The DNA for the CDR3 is TGTGCCAGCAGCCGAGGGACCGTCAGCTATGGCCACACCTTC. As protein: CASSRGTVSYGHTF.

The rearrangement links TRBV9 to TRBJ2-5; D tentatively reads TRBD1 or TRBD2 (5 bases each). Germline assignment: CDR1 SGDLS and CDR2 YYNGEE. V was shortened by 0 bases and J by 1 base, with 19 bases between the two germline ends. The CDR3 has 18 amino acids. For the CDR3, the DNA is TGTGCCAGCAGCGTAGACCGGGACCCAACCTACCTCCAAGAGACCCAGTACTTC. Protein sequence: CASSVDRDPTYLQETQYF.

Here the CDR3 reads CASSLIGGSNTEAFF. In DNA, the CDR3 is TGTGCCAGCAGCTTAATAGGGGGTTCGAACACTGAAGCTTTCTTT. The genes are TRBV7-2 and TRBJ1-1, with D perhaps matching TRBD1 (6 bases). V was cut by 2 bases and J by 1 base, with 11 bases left in between. Germline CDR1 is SGHTA and CDR2 is FQGNSA. The CDR3 has 15 amino acids.

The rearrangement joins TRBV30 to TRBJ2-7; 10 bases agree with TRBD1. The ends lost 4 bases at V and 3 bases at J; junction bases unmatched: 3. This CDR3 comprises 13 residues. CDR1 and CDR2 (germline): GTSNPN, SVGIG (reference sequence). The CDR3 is CAWIRTGGYEQYF. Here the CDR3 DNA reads TGTGCCTGGATTCGGACAGGGGGCTACGAGCAGTACTTC.

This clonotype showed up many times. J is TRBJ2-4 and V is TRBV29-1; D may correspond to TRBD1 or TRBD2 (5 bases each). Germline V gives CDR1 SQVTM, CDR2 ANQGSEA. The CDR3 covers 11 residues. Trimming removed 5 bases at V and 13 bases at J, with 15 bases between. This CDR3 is CSVWSQGEQYF. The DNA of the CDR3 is TGCAGCGTTTGGTCCCAAGGGGAGCAGTACTTC. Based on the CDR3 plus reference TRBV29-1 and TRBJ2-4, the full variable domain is SAVISQKPSRDICQRGTSLTIQCQVDSQVTMMFWYRQQPGQSLTLIATANQGSEATYESGFVIDKFPISRPNLTFSTLTVSNMSPEDSSIYLCSVWSQGEQYFGAGTRLSVL.

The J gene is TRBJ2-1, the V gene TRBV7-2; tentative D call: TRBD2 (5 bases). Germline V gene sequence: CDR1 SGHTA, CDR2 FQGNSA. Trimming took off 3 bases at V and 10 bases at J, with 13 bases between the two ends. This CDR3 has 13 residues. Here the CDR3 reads CASSFGVSREQFF. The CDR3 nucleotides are TGTGCCAGCAGCTTCGGGGTCTCCCGCGAGCAGTTCTTC.

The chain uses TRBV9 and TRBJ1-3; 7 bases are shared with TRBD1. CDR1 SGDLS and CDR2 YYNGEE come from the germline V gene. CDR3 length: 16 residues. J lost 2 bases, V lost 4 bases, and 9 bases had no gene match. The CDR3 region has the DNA TGTGCCAGCAGCCTGCTACAGGGGAACCCTGGAAACACCATATATTTT. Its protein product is CASSLLQGNPGNTIYF.

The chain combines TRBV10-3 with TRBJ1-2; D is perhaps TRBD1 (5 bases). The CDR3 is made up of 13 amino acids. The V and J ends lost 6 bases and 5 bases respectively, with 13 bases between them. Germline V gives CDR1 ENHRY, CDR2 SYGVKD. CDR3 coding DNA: TGTGCCATCAGAGAGCAGGGTCCTTATGGCTACACCTTC. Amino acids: CAIREQGPYGYTF.